The 25 T cell receptor beta chains in this list originate from one sample, sequenced in a study of STAT3 mutations in large granular lymphocyte leukemia. For these TCRs, the target antigens are not known. The assay was immunoSEQ multiplex PCR, and TCRdb's table has in-frame clones only and misses some. The sample holds some 15,000 clones, over 90% seen once. General observations from the study: At least one immunodominant TCR beta clonotype appeared in every T-cell large granular lymphocyte leukemia patient.

The specimen was peripheral blood mononuclear cells. Receptors originate from a woman in her 50s with T-cell large granular lymphocyte leukemia. Some clones in this sample may be carry-over from other donors' samples.

V is TRBV28 and J is TRBJ2-7; D gene unclear. CDR3 length equals 15 residues. CDR1 is MDHEN, CDR2 SYDVKM, per germline. Trimming left V 1 base short and J 3 bases short, with 13 bases between. CDR3 sequence: CASSLSAFGNYEQYF. The CDR3 DNA reads as TGTGCCAGCAGTTTATCAGCCTTTGGGAACTACGAGCAGTACTTC.

V and J are TRBV6-5 and TRBJ2-6; D uncertain. The germline V gene encodes CDR1 MNHEY and CDR2 SVGAGI. The ends were cut back, 6 bases at V and 1 base at J, with 4 bases in the middle. The length of the CDR3 is 13 residues. The CDR3 loop is CASSLSGANVLTF. CDR3 bases: TGTGCCAGCAGCCTTTCTGGGGCCAACGTCCTGACTTTC.

This rearrangement joins TRBV5-4 to TRBJ1-1, with D unresolved. Trimming took 0 bases from V and 0 from J, leaving 6 bases between them. CDR3 length: 14 residues. CDR1 is SGHNT and CDR2 is YYREEE in the germline V gene (reference sequence). CDR3 protein: CASSLGGLNTEAFF. DNA for the CDR3: TGTGCCAGCAGCTTGGGCGGATTGAACACTGAAGCTTTCTTT.

This chain connects TRBV4-3 to TRBJ1-1; a weak D match, TRBD1 (6 bases). This CDR3 contains 14 residues. V was clipped by 0 bases and J by 9 bases, with 14 bases between them. Per germline, CDR1 LGHNA and CDR2 YSLEER. CDR3 DNA sequence: TGCGCCAGCAGCCAAGATGAACGGGGGCCTAAAGCTTTCTTT. Its protein is CASSQDERGPKAFF.

This rearrangement joins TRBV28 to TRBJ2-5; D gene ambiguous. Germline loops: CDR1 MDHEN, CDR2 SYDVKM. CDR3 size: 11 residues. Trimming removed 2 bases at V and 3 bases at J, with 1 base between. The CDR3 region is CASSLKETQYF. The CDR3 nucleotides read TGTGCCAGCAGTTTAAAAGAGACCCAGTACTTC.

This sequence joins TRBV5-4 and TRBJ1-2; D might be TRBD1 (6 bases). Between the trimmed V and J ends, which lost 5 bases and 6 bases, there was a span of 17 bases. Germline-derived CDR1 and CDR2 are SGHNT and YYREEE (reference sequence). This CDR3 is 14 amino acids long. The CDR3 protein is CASRSTGTTDGYTF. The CDR3 DNA reads as TGTGCCAGCAGGTCTACCGGGACAACAGATGGCTACACCTTC.

V is TRBV27 and J is TRBJ2-7, with D unclear. Germline V gene sequence: CDR1 MNHEY, CDR2 SMNVEV (reference sequence). V lost 4 bases, J lost 3 bases, and 13 bases lay in between. The CDR3 has 14 amino acids. CDR3 nucleotide sequence: TGTGCCAGCAGTTCCCGACCGACGGGCTACGAGCAGTACTTC. Amino acids: CASSSRPTGYEQYF.

The genes are TRBV5-5 and TRBJ2-7, with no clear D. The ends were cut back, 3 bases at V and 5 bases at J, with 12 bases in the middle. CDR1 and CDR2 (germline): SGHKS, YYEKEE (reference sequence). This CDR3 has 13 residues. The CDR3 loop reads CASSYENLHEQYF. In DNA, the CDR3 is TGTGCCAGCAGCTACGAGAATCTCCACGAGCAGTACTTC.

Regarding this clone: One junction end disagrees with the germline gene, perhaps due to a read error. V is TRBV20-1 and J is TRBJ2-7; TRBD1 might be the D (5 bases). CDR3 size: 11 residues. Germline CDR1 and CDR2: DFQATT and SNEGSKA (reference sequence). The DNA of the CDR3 is TGCAGTGCTAGAGATACAGGTGCCCCCATCTTC. It translates to CSARDTGAPIF.

The chain employs TRBV19 and TRBJ1-2, with a possible D match to TRBD1 (5 bases). The germline V and J ends were trimmed by 7 bases and 3 bases, with 15 bases remaining between them. Germline values: CDR1 LNHDA, CDR2 SQIVND (reference sequence). The CDR3 extends over 14 amino acids. The CDR3 is CASISPGRHYGYTF. For the CDR3, the DNA is TGTGCCAGTATATCGCCAGGGAGGCACTATGGCTACACCTTC.

V gene TRBV5-1 combines with J gene TRBJ1-3, with D perhaps TRBD1 (6 bases). Germline CDR1 is SGHRS and CDR2 is YFSETQ. The CDR3 consists of 15 residues. The V end lost 2 bases, the J end lost 0 bases, and 9 bases lay between the germline ends. CDR3 region: CASSFTGSSGNTIYF. In DNA form, the CDR3 reads TGCGCCAGCAGCTTCACAGGGTCCTCTGGAAACACCATATATTTT.

The chain recombines TRBV5-1 with TRBJ2-7, with 13 bases aligning to TRBD2. Germline CDR1 SGHRS, CDR2 YFSETQ. Germline trimming cut 4 bases from V and 5 bases from J; bases unmatched to any gene: 6. The CDR3 totals 15 residues. The CDR3 protein is CASSPEGLAGNEQYF. CDR3 DNA sequence: TGCGCCAGCAGCCCCGAGGGACTAGCGGGAAACGAGCAGTACTTC.

The chain carries TRBV5-4 and TRBJ2-2; D may be TRBD1 (5 bases). There are 14 residues in the CDR3. Germline assignment: CDR1 SGHNT and CDR2 YYREEE (reference sequence). Trimming took off 0 bases at V and 4 bases at J, with 7 bases between the two ends. The CDR3 DNA reads TGTGCCAGCAGCTTGGGACAGATCACCGGGGAGCTGTTTTTT. Its translation: CASSLGQITGELFF.

The V call is TRBV19, the J call TRBJ1-5; tentatively, D is TRBD1 (5 bases). The germline V gene encodes CDR1 LNHDA and CDR2 SQIVND (reference sequence). V lost 5 bases and J lost 6, with 14 bases in between. The CDR3 sequence is 14 residues long. CDR3 nucleotide sequence: TGTGCCAGTAGTCTTCGGACAAGCGGTCAGCCCCAGCATTTT. Amino acid sequence: CASSLRTSGQPQHF.

V and J are TRBV18 and TRBJ2-1, with 11 nucleotides matching TRBD2. Germline loops: CDR1 KGHSH, CDR2 LQKENI. This CDR3 region has 17 residues. Unmatched junction bases numbered 12, after V lost 2 bases and J lost 9 bases. The DNA of the CDR3 is TGTGCCAGCTCACCATCGGGACTAGCGGCTACCTGGGGTGAGCAGTTCTTC. Amino acids: CASSPSGLAATWGEQFF. Variable domain in full (rest from reference TRBV18 and TRBJ2-1): NAGVMQNPRHLVRRRGQEARLRCSPMKGHSHVYWYRQLPEEGLKFMVYLQKENIIDESGMPKERFSAEFPKEGPSILRIQQVVRGDSAAYFCASSPSGLAATWGEQFFGPGTRLTVL.

The rearrangement uses TRBV5-4 and TRBJ2-7; 8 nucleotides agree with TRBD2. This CDR3 contains 15 residues. Germline CDR1 is SGHNT and CDR2 is YYREEE (reference sequence). Losses at the gene ends were 1 base for V and 1 base for J; bases not matched to a gene: 4. The CDR3 nucleotides are TGTGCCAGCAGCTTGTCGGCGGGAGGTTCCTACGAGCAGTACTTC. It translates to CASSLSAGGSYEQYF.

V and J are TRBV4-1 and TRBJ2-5, with D hard to call. Per germline, CDR1 MGHRA and CDR2 YSYEKL. The ends were cut back, 4 bases at V and 3 bases at J, with 15 bases in the middle. The CDR3 loop spans 15 amino acids. The chain's CDR3 is CASSPTAVLKETQYF. CDR3 coding DNA: TGCGCCAGCAGCCCCACCGCCGTACTCAAAGAGACCCAGTACTTC.

This chain links TRBV27 with TRBJ1-1; D is unresolved. Trimming stripped 4 bases from V and 0 bases from J, with 12 bases between. This CDR3 comprises 15 residues. Germline assignment: CDR1 MNHEY and CDR2 SMNVEV (reference sequence). The CDR3 DNA reads as TGTGCCAGCAGTTCCGGCAGAGGCATGAACACTGAAGCTTTCTTT. It is translated as CASSSGRGMNTEAFF.

The V gene is TRBV7-2, the J gene TRBJ2-7; 7 bases are a match to TRBD1. This CDR3 has 14 residues. Germline CDR1 reads SGHTA; CDR2 reads FQGNSA. Unmatched junction bases numbered 11, after V lost 6 bases and J lost 6 bases. CDR3 sequence: CASRRRTGSGEQYF. The DNA of the CDR3 is TGTGCCAGCAGACGCCGGACAGGCTCTGGCGAGCAGTACTTC.

This clone came up once. This sequence joins TRBV9 and TRBJ1-3; tentatively, D is TRBD1 (5 bases). This CDR3 is built from 14 residues. V lost 3 bases and J 4 bases, leaving 11 bases between the germline ends. Germline CDR1 and CDR2: SGDLS and YYNGEE. CDR3 loop: CASSGGVSGNTIYF. The DNA for the CDR3 is TGTGCCAGCAGCGGGGGGGTATCGGGAAACACCATATATTTT.

This clone has more than one count but fewer than ten. The chain recombines TRBV7-8 with TRBJ2-7, with 12 bases aligning to TRBD1. The germline gives CDR1 SGHVS, CDR2 FQNEAQ. The V and J ends lost 1 base and 6 bases, in that order; junction bases with no gene match: 4. The CDR3 extends over 15 amino acids. The CDR3 is CASSLGGQGALEQYF. The CDR3 DNA is TGTGCCAGCAGCTTAGGGGGACAGGGGGCACTCGAGCAGTACTTC.

This rearrangement joins TRBV6-6 to TRBJ1-2; 7 bases match TRBD1. This CDR3 is 13 amino acids long. The ends lost 5 bases at V and 4 bases at J; junction bases unmatched: 4. Germline V gene lookup returns CDR1 MNHNY and CDR2 SVGAGI (reference sequence). The CDR3 is CASSDGTVYGYTF. CDR3 in DNA: TGTGCCAGCAGTGACGGGACAGTCTATGGCTACACCTTC.

The chain is built from TRBV27 and TRBJ2-1, with TRBD2 identical over 10 bases. Looked up from germline, CDR1 is MNHEY and CDR2 is SMNVEV (reference sequence). The CDR3 length is 18 residues. Unmatched junction bases numbered 11, after V lost 5 bases and J lost 1 base. This CDR3 is CASSPRSGRIRSYNEQFF. CDR3 in DNA: TGTGCCAGCAGTCCCCGTAGCGGGAGGATCCGGTCCTACAATGAGCAGTTCTTC.

The chain uses TRBV7-9 and TRBJ2-7; possible D gene TRBD1, 6 bases. CDR3 length: 15 residues. The ends were cut back, 5 bases at V and 3 bases at J, with 17 bases in the middle. Germline V gene data show CDR1 as SEHNR and CDR2 as FQNEAQ (reference sequence). The DNA of the CDR3 is TGTGCCAGCAGCCTCGCAGTGGACAGAGTCTACGAGCAGTACTTC. It is translated as CASSLAVDRVYEQYF.

This chain links TRBV5-6 with TRBJ1-2; perhaps TRBD1 as D (5 bases). Germline values: CDR1 SGHDT, CDR2 YYEEEE. The CDR3 contains 15 residues. V lost 4 bases, J lost 7 bases, and 20 bases lay in between. The CDR3, as DNA: TGTGCCAGCAGCCCGGGGGGGAGGCCGATAAGTGGCTACACCTTC. As protein: CASSPGGRPISGYTF.